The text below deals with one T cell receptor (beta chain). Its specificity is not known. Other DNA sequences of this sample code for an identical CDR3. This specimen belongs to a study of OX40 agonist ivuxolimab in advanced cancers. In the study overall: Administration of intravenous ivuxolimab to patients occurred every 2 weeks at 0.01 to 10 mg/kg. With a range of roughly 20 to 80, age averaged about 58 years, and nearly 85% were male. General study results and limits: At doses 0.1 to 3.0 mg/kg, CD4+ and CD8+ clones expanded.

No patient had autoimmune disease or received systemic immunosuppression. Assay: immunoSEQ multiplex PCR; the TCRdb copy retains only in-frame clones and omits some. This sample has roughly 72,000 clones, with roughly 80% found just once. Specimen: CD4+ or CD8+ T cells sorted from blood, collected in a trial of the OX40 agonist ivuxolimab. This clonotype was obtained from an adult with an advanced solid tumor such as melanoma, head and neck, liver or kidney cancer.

CDR3 in amino acids: CASGLDTDTQYF. The CDR3 nucleotides read TGTGCTAGTGGTTTAGACACAGATACGCAGTATTTT. This chain uses TRBV12-5 with TRBJ2-3; the D is unclear. V shed 3 bases and J shed 2 bases, with 3 bases lying between them. Germline CDR1 LGHNT, CDR2 FRNRAP. CDR3 length: 12 amino acids. The variable domain in full, with the rest retrieved from reference TRBV12-5 and TRBJ2-3, is DARVTQTPRHKVTEMGQEVTMRCQPILGHNTVFWYRQTMMQGLELLAYFRNRAPLDDSGMPKDRFSAEMPDATLATLKIQPSEPRDSAVYFCASGLDTDTQYFGPGTRLTVL.